This TCR beta chain originates from a study of shared clonotypes between healthy human individuals. A note on this clone: Its target is unknown.

CDR3 size: 12 residues. The germline V gene has CDR1 SEHNR and CDR2 FQNEAQ (reference sequence). V lost 6 bases to trimming and J lost 9 bases; unmatched junction nucleotides: 7. Donors, without exception, were Caucasian adults residing in Nashville, Tennessee. Clones were sequenced by immunoSEQ multiplex PCR, and TCRdb holds only the in-frame ones, with some missing. This table holds some 2.4 million clones, roughly 93% found once. Study-level points and caveats: Naive subsets typically showed greater estimated richness than memory subsets.

The sequence came from a man between 18 and 29 years old in good health. Some clones in this sample may be carry-over from other donors' samples. This chain links TRBV7-9 with TRBJ1-2; 7 nucleotides match TRBD1. The sequencing input was naive CD4+ T cells from PBMCs. The subset here: CD45RA+ positively selected. The CDR3 DNA reads TGTGCCAGCAGATGGGACAGCGGGCGCTACACCTTC. It encodes CASRWDSGRYTF.